A single sample is the source of the 20 T cell receptor beta chains below, sequenced in a study of monozygotic twins with inflammatory bowel disease. From the 5' RACE reads, TCRdb lists one entry per CDR3 protein and no DNA. The table gives roughly 160,000 distinct CDR3 sequences; the top ten clones make up approximately 7.4% of it. The sample comprised blood. The receptors originated from a human donor with ulcerative colitis or Crohn's disease, or a healthy co-twin of an affected twin (not recorded which).

CDR3 region: CAISESLGMGTEAFF. This chain uses TRBV10-3 with TRBJ1-1. CDR3 length: 15 amino acids. Germline CDR1 ENHRY, CDR2 SYGVKD.

The chain has TRBV5-1 and TRBJ1-2. The germline gives CDR1 SGHRS, CDR2 YFSETQ. The CDR3 extends over 15 amino acids. The chain's CDR3 is CASSLQADPNYGYTF. The complete variable domain, with remaining parts taken from reference TRBV5-1 and TRBJ1-2, reads KAGVTQTPRYLIKTRGQQVTLSCSPISGHRSVSWYQQTPGQGLQFLFEYFSETQRNKGNFPGRFSGRQFSNSRSEMNVSTLELGDSALYLCASSLQADPNYGYTFGSGTRLTVV.

The chain combines TRBV29-1 with TRBJ1-1; no DNA is available, so the TRBD1 call from TCRdb remains unchecked. Looked up from germline, CDR1 is SQVTM and CDR2 is ANQGSEA. The CDR3 sequence is 15 residues long. The CDR3 protein is CSVERRTDRGYLAFF.

The genes are TRBV7-9 and TRBJ2-7. Germline-derived CDR1 and CDR2 are SEHNR and FQNEAQ (reference sequence). The CDR3 covers 13 residues. CDR3 residues: CASSWGERYEQYF.

CDR3 loop: CATSSLGGPDYGYTF. The chain has TRBV15 and TRBJ1-2; the D call from TCRdb, TRBD1, cannot be confirmed without DNA. The CDR3 loop spans 15 amino acids. CDR1 and CDR2 (germline): LNHNV, YYDKDF (reference sequence).

The chain is built from TRBV20-1 and TRBJ2-5; TCRdb returns TRBD1, unconfirmable since there is no DNA. The CDR3 runs 11 residues. Germline V gives CDR1 DFQATT, CDR2 SNEGSKA (reference sequence). The CDR3 here is CSALDWGTQYF.

The chain has TRBV7-9 and TRBJ2-3; without DNA, the TCRdb call of TRBD1 cannot be checked. This CDR3 region has 14 residues. Per the germline V gene, CDR1 is SEHNR and CDR2 is FQNEAQ (reference sequence). CDR3 in amino acids: CASSLRGEWDTQYF.

The chain carries TRBV7-9 and TRBJ2-5; the D call of TRBD1 rests on TCRdb alone, since no DNA is present to check it. The CDR3 is made up of 15 amino acids. Germline V gene data show CDR1 as SEHNR and CDR2 as FQNEAQ (reference sequence). This CDR3 is CASSPWTGGQETQYF.

The chain uses TRBV2 and TRBJ2-1; TCRdb lists TRBD2, though no DNA is available to test this call. This CDR3 has 14 amino acids. Germline V gene lookup returns CDR1 SNHLY and CDR2 FYNNEI. CDR3 region: CASLAGESYNEQFF.

The chain combines TRBV3-1 with TRBJ2-2. The CDR3 has 14 amino acids. Germline loops: CDR1 LGHDT, CDR2 YNNKEL (reference sequence). Here the CDR3 reads CASRTTANTGELFF.

V and J are TRBV11-2 and TRBJ2-1; TCRdb picks TRBD2, but there is no DNA to check that call. The CDR3 length is 17 residues. CDR1 is SGHAT, CDR2 FQNNGV, per germline. This CDR3 is CASKNGLRGSSYNEQFF.

J is TRBJ2-1 and V is TRBV29-1; the D call of TRBD1 rests on TCRdb alone, since no DNA is present to check it. The CDR3 has 11 amino acids. Germline V gene lookup returns CDR1 SQVTM and CDR2 ANQGSEA. CDR3 in amino acids: CSGTVYNEQFF.

The chain recombines TRBV5-5 with TRBJ2-1; TCRdb calls TRBD1, which cannot be checked without DNA. Germline assignment: CDR1 SGHKS and CDR2 YYEKEE (reference sequence). The CDR3 runs 12 residues. The CDR3 loop is CTSSLGPRSEFF.

The chain couples TRBV5-1 to TRBJ2-3; the TCRdb call, TRBD1, lacks DNA for checking. Per the germline V gene, CDR1 is SGHRS and CDR2 is YFSETQ. CDR3 size: 15 residues. CDR3 loop: CASRYRQASADTQYF.

V and J are TRBV10-3 and TRBJ2-2; without DNA, the TCRdb call of TRBD1 cannot be checked. Germline values: CDR1 ENHRY, CDR2 SYGVKD. CDR3 length: 12 amino acids. The CDR3 loop is CATRGESGELFF.

The rearrangement uses TRBV3-1 and TRBJ2-1. This CDR3 spans 13 amino acids. CDR1 and CDR2 from the germline V gene are LGHDT and YNNKEL (reference sequence). Here the CDR3 reads CASSLDSYNEQFF.

The chain carries TRBV29-1 and TRBJ2-1; as DNA is missing, the TRBD2 call by TCRdb cannot be tested. The V gene's germline CDR1 is SQVTM and CDR2 ANQGSEA. The CDR3 extends over 14 amino acids. CDR3 residues: CSDQAGLLFNEQFF.

V usage is TRBV6-5 and J usage is TRBJ1-2; lacking DNA, the TRBD1 call made by TCRdb goes unchecked. The CDR3 has 15 residues. Germline V gene lookup returns CDR1 MNHEY and CDR2 SVGAGI. The CDR3 protein is CASSYSPGGNYGYTF.

This chain uses TRBV10-3 with TRBJ2-7; TCRdb calls TRBD1, which cannot be checked without DNA. Germline V lookup: CDR1 ENHRY, CDR2 SYGVKD. The CDR3 contains 13 residues. CDR3 residues: CAIKRGGLNEQYF.

CDR3 loop: CASSLGAPNTGELFF. The chain uses TRBV5-4 and TRBJ2-2; lacking DNA, the TRBD1 call made by TCRdb goes unchecked. Per germline, CDR1 SGHNT and CDR2 YYREEE (reference sequence). This CDR3 comprises 15 residues.